The 20 T cell receptor beta chains below come from one sample, sequenced in a study of cytomegalovirus exposure and HLA in healthy donors (dated by TCRdb to 2017 to 2019). The method behind the library was the immunoSEQ multiplex PCR assay. A mixture of 60 forward primers for TCR Vbeta segments and 13 reverse primers for TCR Jbeta segments was used in the multiplex PCR. Here the immuneACCESS table is served through TCRdb, limited to in-frame sequences with V and J called. Missing clones are a known gap in these copies; in checked studies unresolved V genes cover under half, and the rest lacks a known reason. For this sample the table gives about 200,000 clones, of which approximately 86% were detected only once. The ten largest account for less than 0.35% of the sample. Sample: PBMCs. The receptors were sampled from a woman under 40 in good health and CMV-seronegative.

This clone was counted only a few times. The chain combines TRBV19 with TRBJ2-2; 8 nucleotides match TRBD1. J was trimmed by 5 bases and V by 8 bases; bases with no gene match: 7. Germline CDR1 reads LNHDA; CDR2 reads SQIVND (reference sequence). The CDR3 has 14 amino acids. DNA of the CDR3: TGTGCCAGTGCACAGGGGGTATTTACCGGGGAGCTGTTTTTT. It yields the protein CASAQGVFTGELFF.

The chain is built from TRBV7-9 and TRBJ2-1, with D perhaps matching TRBD2 (6 bases). The V end was cut by 5 bases, the J end by 8 bases, with 22 bases between. CDR3 length equals 16 residues. CDR1 is SEHNR and CDR2 is FQNEAQ in the germline V gene (reference sequence). The CDR3 DNA reads as TGTGCCAGCAGCCTTTCCGTTAGGGAGCGGGTCGATGAGCAGTTCTTC. As protein: CASSLSVRERVDEQFF. Variable domain in full (rest from reference TRBV7-9 and TRBJ2-1): DTGVSQNPRHKITKRGQNVTFRCDPISEHNRLYWYRQTLGQGPEFLTYFQNEAQLEKSRLLSDRFSAERPKGSFSTLEIQRTEQGDSAMYLCASSLSVRERVDEQFFGPGTRLTVL.

V usage is TRBV25-1 and J usage is TRBJ2-7; 9 bases map to TRBD2. The V gene's germline CDR1 is MGHDK and CDR2 SYGVNS. The CDR3 runs to 14 residues. V dropped 4 bases and J dropped 6; count of bases not matched to a gene: 7. CDR3 loop: CASSAGAGGSEQYF. The DNA for the CDR3 is TGTGCCAGCAGTGCGGGAGCGGGGGGTAGCGAGCAGTACTTC.

This rearrangement joins TRBV27 to TRBJ2-7; 7 nucleotides agree with TRBD1. Trimming took 4 bases from V and 2 from J; bases not matched to a gene: 5. CDR3 length: 14 amino acids. Germline assignment: CDR1 MNHEY and CDR2 SMNVEV (reference sequence). Here the CDR3 reads CASSSRTGPYEQYF. The DNA of the CDR3 is TGTGCCAGCAGTTCCCGGACAGGTCCCTACGAGCAGTACTTC.

V gene TRBV7-9 combines with J gene TRBJ1-1; D unresolved. CDR1 is SEHNR, CDR2 FQNEAQ, per germline (reference sequence). The CDR3 covers 13 residues. With 3 bases removed from V and 0 bases from J, the gap between germline ends came to 5 bases. The CDR3 DNA reads as TGTGCCAGCAGCTTCGACATGAACACTGAAGCTTTCTTT. It encodes CASSFDMNTEAFF.

A note on this clone: This same CDR3 is encoded by further DNA sequences in the sample. The chain carries TRBV27 and TRBJ2-2; 9 bases agree with TRBD1. The CDR3 contains 15 residues. V dropped 3 bases and J dropped 5; count of bases not matched to a gene: 4. Germline V gene lookup returns CDR1 MNHEY and CDR2 SMNVEV (reference sequence). This CDR3 is CASSLGQGYTGELFF. The CDR3 DNA sequence: TGTGCCAGCAGTTTGGGACAGGGCTATACCGGGGAGCTGTTTTTT.

The V gene is TRBV6-1, the J gene TRBJ2-7; maybe TRBD1 (6 bases). Germline CDR1 MNHNS, CDR2 SASEGT. V was pared by 4 bases and J by 0 bases, with 10 bases between. There are 14 residues in the CDR3. The CDR3 reads CASSADRLSYEQYF. CDR3 bases: TGTGCCAGCAGTGCAGACAGGCTCTCCTACGAGCAGTACTTC.

The J gene is TRBJ2-2, the V gene TRBV28; 7 bases are a match to TRBD2. The CDR3 runs to 15 residues. Germline V CDR1 and CDR2: MDHEN, SYDVKM. The junction had 4 bases not matched to a gene; V was cut back by 3 bases and J by 3 bases. The CDR3 is CASSFLGGDTGELFF. The CDR3 DNA is TGTGCCAGCAGTTTTTTGGGGGGGGACACCGGGGAGCTGTTTTTT.

This clone appeared once. Different DNA sequences within this sample yield the same CDR3. The V and J genes are TRBV27 and TRBJ1-1; 7 bases map to TRBD1. After removal of 4 bases from V and 1 base from J, the junction contained 0 bases not matched to a gene. Germline V CDR1 and CDR2: MNHEY, SMNVEV (reference sequence). The CDR3 has 13 amino acids. As DNA, the CDR3 is TGTGCCAGCAGTTGGACAGGGAACACTGAAGCTTTCTTT. Encoded protein: CASSWTGNTEAFF.

The CDR3 nucleotides read TGTGCCAGCAGCCCGGGACTAGCTCCGGGGGGTCCCTACAATGAGCAGTTCTTC. It codes for CASSPGLAPGGPYNEQFF. This sequence joins TRBV28 and TRBJ2-1; 9 positions agree with TRBD2. Germline V gene data show CDR1 as MDHEN and CDR2 as SYDVKM. V lost 6 bases and J lost 2; bases outside the gene matches: 14. CDR3 length: 18 residues.

This rearrangement joins TRBV11-3 to TRBJ2-7, with D possibly being TRBD2 (6 bases). The CDR3 covers 11 residues. Germline V lookup: CDR1 SGHNT, CDR2 YENEEA. V was trimmed by 4 bases and J by 7 bases, leaving 8 bases between them. For the CDR3, the DNA is TGTGCCAGCAGCTCCGCGGGGGAGCAGTACTTC. It codes for CASSSAGEQYF. The whole variable domain, remainder taken from reference TRBV11-3 and TRBJ2-7, is EAGVVQSPRYKIIEKKQPVAFWCNPISGHNTLYWYLQNLGQGPELLIRYENEEAVDDSQLPKDRFSAERLKGVDSTLKIQPAELGDSAVYLCASSSAGEQYFGPGTRLTVT.

The chain links TRBV7-8 to TRBJ2-5; 9 nucleotides align to TRBD2. CDR3 length: 15 amino acids. Germline CDR1 reads SGHVS; CDR2 reads FQNEAQ. V shed 5 bases and J 6 bases; nucleotides not matched to a gene: 10. CDR3 loop: CASSHSGLADQTQYF. The CDR3 DNA reads as TGTGCCAGCAGCCATTCGGGACTAGCCGACCAGACCCAGTACTTC.

This sequence joins TRBV4-2 and TRBJ2-1; unclear D gene. CDR1 is LGHNA, CDR2 YNFKEQ, per germline. The CDR3 has 17 residues. Trimming took 0 bases from V and 0 from J, leaving 12 bases between them. Written as DNA, the CDR3 is TGTGCCAGCAGCCAAGAGCGGCAGCTCAGCTCCTACAATGAGCAGTTCTTC. It is translated as CASSQERQLSSYNEQFF.

V gene TRBV10-2 combines with J gene TRBJ2-1; 12 bases map to TRBD1. The CDR3 spans 13 residues. Germline V gene data show CDR1 as WSHSY and CDR2 as SAAADI. Trimming cost V 6 bases and J 10 bases; bases outside gene matches: 4. The CDR3 DNA reads TGCGCCAGCAGGGGACAGGGGGCCGGGGAGCAGTTCTTC. It translates to CASRGQGAGEQFF.

V and J are TRBV15 and TRBJ2-7; a weak D match, TRBD2 (6 bases). Germline V gene sequence: CDR1 LNHNV, CDR2 YYDKDF (reference sequence). V dropped 2 bases and J dropped 0 bases, with 29 bases sitting between them. This CDR3 is built from 21 residues. The CDR3 is CATSRLSSEGPSMWSSYEQYF. The CDR3 DNA is TGTGCCACCAGCAGACTGAGTTCGGAGGGACCTTCCATGTGGAGCTCCTACGAGCAGTACTTC.

The chain has TRBV19 and TRBJ2-1, with D perhaps TRBD2 (5 bases). Germline CDR1 reads LNHDA; CDR2 reads SQIVND (reference sequence). This CDR3 contains 11 residues. The V gene lost 5 bases and the J gene lost 10 bases, with 9 bases spanning the gap. This chain's CDR3 is CASSYGGEQFF. The CDR3, as DNA: TGTGCCAGTAGTTACGGAGGCGAGCAGTTCTTC.

This sequence joins TRBV28 and TRBJ1-6; 10 bases fit TRBD1. V was pared by 3 bases and J by 10 bases, with 9 bases of the junction left unmatched. Germline V gene data show CDR1 as MDHEN and CDR2 as SYDVKM. The CDR3 runs to 16 residues. CDR3 region: CASSLAGDRGGSPLHF. The CDR3 DNA reads as TGTGCCAGCAGTTTGGCGGGGGACAGGGGCGGCTCACCCCTCCACTTT.

This chain joins TRBV18 and TRBJ2-7; 11 bases fit TRBD2. The germline CDR1 and CDR2 sequences are KGHSH and LQKENI. The J segment lost 2 bases and the V segment lost 3 bases, leaving 3 bases of the junction unmatched. The CDR3 contains 15 residues. The CDR3 reads CASSPASGGTYEQYF. CDR3 sequence (DNA): TGTGCCAGCTCACCCGCTAGCGGGGGGACCTACGAGCAGTACTTC.

The CDR3 nucleotides are TGTGCCAGCAGTTTATGGTCAGGGCTGACCTACGAGCAGTACTTC. Translating it yields CASSLWSGLTYEQYF. This chain links TRBV28 with TRBJ2-7; the D gene is possibly TRBD1 (5 bases). V lost 0 bases and J lost 2, with 11 bases in between. CDR1 and CDR2 from the germline V gene are MDHEN and SYDVKM. This CDR3 has 15 residues.

The CDR3 loop is CASSAALGGQGVSNEKLFF. The CDR3 DNA sequence: TGCGCCAGCAGCGCTGCTTTGGGCGGACAGGGCGTGTCTAATGAAAAACTGTTTTTT. The chain links TRBV5-1 to TRBJ1-4; 8 nucleotides align to TRBD1. V lost 4 bases to trimming and J lost 3 bases; unmatched junction nucleotides: 17. The CDR3 runs to 19 residues. Germline CDR1 and CDR2: SGHRS and YFSETQ.